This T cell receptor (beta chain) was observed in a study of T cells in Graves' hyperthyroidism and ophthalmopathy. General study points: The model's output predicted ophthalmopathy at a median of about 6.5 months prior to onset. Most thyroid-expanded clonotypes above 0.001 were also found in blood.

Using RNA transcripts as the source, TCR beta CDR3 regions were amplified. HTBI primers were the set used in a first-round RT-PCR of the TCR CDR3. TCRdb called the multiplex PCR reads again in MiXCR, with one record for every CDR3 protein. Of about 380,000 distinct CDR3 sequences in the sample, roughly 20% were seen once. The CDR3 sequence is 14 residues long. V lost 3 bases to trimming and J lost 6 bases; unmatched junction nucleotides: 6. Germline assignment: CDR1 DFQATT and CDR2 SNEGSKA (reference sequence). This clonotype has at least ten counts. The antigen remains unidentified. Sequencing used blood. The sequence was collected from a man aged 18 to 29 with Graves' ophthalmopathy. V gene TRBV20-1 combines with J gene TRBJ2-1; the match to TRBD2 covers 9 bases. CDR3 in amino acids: CSASHGRGGNEQFF. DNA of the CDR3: TGCAGTGCTAGTCACGGGCGGGGGGGCAATGAGCAGTTCTTC.